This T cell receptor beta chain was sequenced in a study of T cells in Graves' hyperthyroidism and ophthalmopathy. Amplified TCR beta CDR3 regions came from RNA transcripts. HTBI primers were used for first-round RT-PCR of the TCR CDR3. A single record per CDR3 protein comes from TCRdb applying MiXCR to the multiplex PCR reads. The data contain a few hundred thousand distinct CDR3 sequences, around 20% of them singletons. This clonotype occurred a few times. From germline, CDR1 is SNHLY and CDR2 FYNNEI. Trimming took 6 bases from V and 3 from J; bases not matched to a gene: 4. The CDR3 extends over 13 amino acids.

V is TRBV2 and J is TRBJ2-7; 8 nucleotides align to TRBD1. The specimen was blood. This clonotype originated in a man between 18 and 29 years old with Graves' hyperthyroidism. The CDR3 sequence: CASRGTGVYEQYF. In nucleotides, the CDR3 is TGTGCCAGCAGGGGGACAGGAGTCTACGAGCAGTACTTC.